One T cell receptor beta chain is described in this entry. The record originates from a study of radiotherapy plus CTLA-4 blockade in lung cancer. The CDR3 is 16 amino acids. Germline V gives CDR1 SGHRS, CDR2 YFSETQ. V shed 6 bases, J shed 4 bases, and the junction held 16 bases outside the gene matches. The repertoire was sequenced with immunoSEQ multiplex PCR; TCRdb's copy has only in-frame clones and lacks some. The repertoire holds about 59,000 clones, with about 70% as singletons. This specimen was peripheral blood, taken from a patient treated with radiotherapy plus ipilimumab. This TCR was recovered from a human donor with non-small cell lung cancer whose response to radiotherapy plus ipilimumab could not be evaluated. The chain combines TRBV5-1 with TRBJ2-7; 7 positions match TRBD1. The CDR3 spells CASNLSPSGTVYEQYF. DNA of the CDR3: TGCGCCAGCAATCTCTCCCCTTCCGGGACAGTTTACGAGCAGTACTTC.